The 30 T cell receptor beta chains below all came from one sample that was sequenced in a study of cytomegalovirus exposure and HLA in healthy donors. The primer mix had 60 Vbeta and 13 Jbeta primers. TCRdb's copy holds only in-frame clones and misses some; the assay was immunoSEQ multiplex PCR. The sample holds about 130,000 clones, 77% seen once. The sample taken for sequencing was PBMCs. The source of these receptors is a male donor in good health and CMV-seropositive.

The chain joins TRBV5-8 to TRBJ2-2, with D possibly matching TRBD2 (5 bases). The CDR3 length is 14 residues. Germline values: CDR1 SGHTS, CDR2 YDEGEE. Trimming shortened V by 0 bases and J by 6 bases, and 9 bases separated the two germline ends. The CDR3 region is CASSLAPGAGELFF. CDR3 nucleotide sequence: TGTGCCAGCAGCTTGGCCCCCGGGGCCGGGGAGCTGTTTTTT. Complete variable domain (other parts from reference TRBV5-8 and TRBJ2-2): EAGVTQSPTHLIKTRGQQATLRCSPISGHTSVYWYQQALGLGLQFLLWYDEGEERNRGNFPPRFSGRQFPNYSSELNVNALELEDSALYLCASSLAPGAGELFFGEGSRLTVL.

The CDR3 region has the DNA TGTGCCAGCAGCTTAGTTGGACAAAACACTGAAGCTTTCTTT. Residues: CASSLVGQNTEAFF. V and J are TRBV7-9 and TRBJ1-1; D may be TRBD1 (5 bases). In germline, CDR1 is SEHNR, CDR2 FQNEAQ (reference sequence). The V end was cut by 1 base, the J end by 2 bases, with 8 bases between. The length of the CDR3 is 14 residues.

J is TRBJ1-1 and V is TRBV15; 9 positions match TRBD1. Trimming cost V 1 base and J 4 bases; bases outside gene matches: 4. Per germline, CDR1 LNHNV and CDR2 YYDKDF (reference sequence). The CDR3 has 15 residues. CDR3 DNA: TGTGCCACCAGCAGAGGGGGACAGGGACTCACTGAAGCTTTCTTT. It codes for CATSRGGQGLTEAFF.

The chain joins TRBV27 to TRBJ2-3, with a weak D call TRBD2 (6 bases). Trimming stripped 3 bases from V and 2 bases from J, with 12 bases between. The CDR3 is 15 residues long. Germline CDR1 and CDR2: MNHEY and SMNVEV (reference sequence). CDR3 residues: CASSFSGVDTDTQYF. CDR3 DNA: TGTGCCAGCAGTTTTTCGGGGGTGGACACAGATACGCAGTATTTT.

CDR3 residues: CASSPTAPGGEQNYGYTF. DNA of the CDR3: TGTGCCAGCTCACCAACGGCGCCAGGGGGTGAGCAGAACTATGGCTACACCTTC. The genes are TRBV18 and TRBJ1-2; 7 bases fit TRBD1. Per germline, CDR1 KGHSH and CDR2 LQKENI. The junction had 14 bases not matched to a gene; V was cut back by 2 bases and J by 2 bases. The CDR3 runs to 18 residues.

This chain connects TRBV29-1 to TRBJ1-4, with D maybe TRBD1 (5 bases). Between the trimmed V and J ends, which lost 8 bases and 4 bases, there was a span of 29 bases. Germline V CDR1 and CDR2: SQVTM, ANQGSEA. The CDR3 has 18 residues. The CDR3 nucleotides are TGCAGCCCCGACCTAGGCCCTGATCAGGGTGTAGGTAATGAAAAACTGTTTTTT. Its translation: CSPDLGPDQGVGNEKLFF.

This clone has only a few counts. The CDR3 region is CASSGGQGNTGELFF. As DNA, the CDR3 is TGTGCCAGCAGCGGAGGACAGGGTAACACCGGGGAGCTGTTTTTT. The chain joins TRBV9 to TRBJ2-2, with 8 bases fitting TRBD1. The CDR3 is made up of 15 amino acids. Trimming cost V 3 bases and J 2 bases; bases outside gene matches: 3. The germline gives CDR1 SGDLS, CDR2 YYNGEE.

The count of this clone is one. This chain links TRBV7-9 with TRBJ1-1; TRBD1 agrees at 7 bases. The CDR3 runs 16 residues. From germline, CDR1 is SEHNR and CDR2 FQNEAQ (reference sequence). V lost 3 bases, J lost 1 base, and 8 bases stayed unmatched. Here the CDR3 DNA reads TGTGCCAGCAGCTTTGGCACCGGGACAGCGAACACTGAAGCTTTCTTT. It is translated as CASSFGTGTANTEAFF. The complete variable domain, with remaining parts taken from reference TRBV7-9 and TRBJ1-1, reads DTGVSQNPRHKITKRGQNVTFRCDPISEHNRLYWYRQTLGQGPEFLTYFQNEAQLEKSRLLSDRFSAERPKGSFSTLEIQRTEQGDSAMYLCASSFGTGTANTEAFFGQGTRLTVV.

This chain connects TRBV5-4 to TRBJ2-3, with a possible D match to TRBD2 (5 bases). CDR3 size: 13 residues. V was shortened by 1 base and J by 3 bases, with 6 bases between the two germline ends. Germline assignment: CDR1 SGHNT and CDR2 YYREEE (reference sequence). In DNA, the CDR3 is TGTGCCAGCAGCTTGCCGGGAACAGATACGCAGTATTTT. Its translation: CASSLPGTDTQYF.

This CDR3 reads CSVRRGTNEKLFF. DNA for the CDR3: TGCAGCGTAAGGAGGGGAACTAATGAAAAACTGTTTTTT. The chain carries TRBV29-1 and TRBJ1-4, with D possibly TRBD1 on 5 matching bases. Germline values: CDR1 SQVTM, CDR2 ANQGSEA. The CDR3 length is 13 residues. The V end was cut by 6 bases, the J end by 1 base, with 9 bases between.

The chain couples TRBV6-5 to TRBJ2-1; 7 bases map to TRBD2. Losses at the gene ends were 2 bases for V and 2 bases for J; bases not matched to a gene: 6. CDR3 length: 16 amino acids. CDR1 is MNHEY and CDR2 is SVGAGI in the germline V gene. As DNA, the CDR3 is TGTGCCAGCAGTTACGATTCGGGGGGAACCTACAATGAGCAGTTCTTC. This gives the protein CASSYDSGGTYNEQFF.

This clone was picked up one time. One end of the junction fails to match germline, which may point to a read error. The chain carries TRBV28 and TRBJ1-6; 8 bases are shared with TRBD1. CDR1 is MDHEN and CDR2 is SYDVKM in the germline V gene. The CDR3 contains 18 residues. CDR3 in DNA: TGTGCCAGCAGGTTATCGCCTGACAGGGGATTGGGCAGGTCACCCCTCCACTTT. This codes for CASRLSPDRGLGRSPLHF.

The V call is TRBV14, the J call TRBJ2-2; 11 bases align to TRBD2. This CDR3 spans 23 amino acids. The germline V gene has CDR1 SGHDN and CDR2 FVKESK. J gave up 6 bases and V 6 bases, and 30 bases lay outside the gene matches. The chain's CDR3 is CASRDRWGGVILAGGPSAGELFF. The CDR3 DNA reads TGTGCCAGCAGGGACAGGTGGGGGGGGGTTATTTTAGCGGGAGGGCCAAGCGCCGGGGAGCTGTTTTTT.

This chain uses TRBV7-9 with TRBJ1-2; 7 positions match TRBD1. CDR3 length: 15 amino acids. From germline, CDR1 is SEHNR and CDR2 FQNEAQ (reference sequence). Trimming removed 1 base from V and 4 bases from J; junction bases left unmatched: 6. Written as DNA, the CDR3 is TGTGCCAGCAGCTTAGGACAGGGTTTAACCTATGGCTACACCTTC. It translates to CASSLGQGLTYGYTF.

This chain joins TRBV19 and TRBJ1-6; 8 bases fit TRBD1. The CDR3 consists of 16 residues. Germline loops: CDR1 LNHDA, CDR2 SQIVND (reference sequence). The V gene end was trimmed by 5 bases and the J gene end by 11 bases; junction bases not matched to a gene: 14. This CDR3 is CASSLLLRGRNTPLHF. The CDR3 region has the DNA TGTGCCAGTAGTCTCCTCCTCAGGGGGCGGAATACACCCCTCCACTTT.

The chain combines TRBV7-9 with TRBJ2-7; 9 bases line up with TRBD1. The germline CDR1 and CDR2 sequences are SEHNR and FQNEAQ (reference sequence). CDR3 size: 15 residues. Germline trimming cut 5 bases from V and 2 bases from J; bases unmatched to any gene: 7. The CDR3, as DNA: TGTGCCAGCAGCCCACGGAGGGACAGGGCCTACGAGCAGTACTTC. As protein: CASSPRRDRAYEQYF.

This clone was found once. The chain uses TRBV9 and TRBJ1-1, with unresolved D. The CDR3 is 13 residues long. Germline values: CDR1 SGDLS, CDR2 YYNGEE. V was trimmed by 5 bases and J by 1 base, leaving 9 bases between them. CDR3: CASSFEQNTEAFF. CDR3 in DNA: TGTGCCAGCAGTTTTGAGCAGAACACTGAAGCTTTCTTT.

The chain joins TRBV2 to TRBJ1-5, with TRBD1 as a possible D gene (5 bases). Germline loops: CDR1 SNHLY, CDR2 FYNNEI. The CDR3 sequence is 14 residues long. Trimming pared 8 bases from V and 8 bases from J, leaving 19 bases between. The CDR3 region is CASSVGRGTEPQHF. DNA for the CDR3: TGTGCCAGCTCAGTTGGGAGGGGTACGGAGCCCCAGCATTTT.

This clone was counted once. The DNA for the CDR3 is TGTGCCAGCAGCCCTCTAGGAGGGAGAGGCACCGGGGAGCTGTTTTTT. It encodes CASSPLGGRGTGELFF. V gene TRBV7-8 combines with J gene TRBJ2-2; weak D call: TRBD2 (6 bases). The germline V gene has CDR1 SGHVS and CDR2 FQNEAQ. This CDR3 contains 16 residues. V lost 5 bases, J lost 4 bases, and 17 bases lay in between. Filled out from reference TRBV7-8 and TRBJ2-2, the complete variable domain reads GAGVSQSPRYKVAKRGQDVALRCDPISGHVSLFWYQQALGQGPEFLTYFQNEAQLDKSGLPSDRFFAERPEGSVSTLKIQRTQQEDSAVYLCASSPLGGRGTGELFFGEGSRLTVL.

This clone was counted a single time. The chain is built from TRBV6-1 and TRBJ1-4, with D maybe TRBD1 (6 bases). V lost 6 bases, J lost 6 bases, and 17 bases lay in between. Per germline, CDR1 MNHNS and CDR2 SASEGT. CDR3 size: 15 residues. CDR3 bases: TGTGCCAGCAGCCCCCTCGGGCAGGGGTATGAAAAACTGTTTTTT. This encodes CASSPLGQGYEKLFF.

The chain carries TRBV30 and TRBJ2-7; D perhaps matches TRBD1 (7 bases). Trimming cost V 7 bases and J 3 bases, with 13 bases left between them. This CDR3 has 12 amino acids. The germline CDR1 and CDR2 sequences are GTSNPN and SVGIG (reference sequence). The CDR3 spells CALADRYYEQYF. CDR3 sequence (DNA): TGTGCCTTAGCGGACAGGTACTACGAGCAGTACTTC.

The chain carries TRBV5-1 and TRBJ1-2, with TRBD1 identical over 8 bases. The CDR3 has 14 amino acids. The germline gives CDR1 SGHRS, CDR2 YFSETQ. V dropped 1 base and J dropped 5; count of bases not matched to a gene: 4. The CDR3 DNA sequence: TGCGCCAGCAGCTTGACACAGGGGGAATATGGCTACACCTTC. This encodes CASSLTQGEYGYTF.

The table lists this clone with a few counts. J is TRBJ1-5 and V is TRBV7-8, with D possibly TRBD1 on 6 matching bases. Trimming cost V 4 bases and J 7 bases, with 11 bases left between them. This CDR3 has 13 amino acids. CDR1 and CDR2 from the germline V gene are SGHVS and FQNEAQ. The CDR3 sequence is CASSSRGGQPQHF. CDR3 DNA: TGTGCCAGCAGCTCCAGGGGTGGGCAGCCCCAGCATTTT. Using reference TRBV7-8 and TRBJ1-5 for the parts outside the CDR3, the full variable domain is GAGVSQSPRYKVAKRGQDVALRCDPISGHVSLFWYQQALGQGPEFLTYFQNEAQLDKSGLPSDRFFAERPEGSVSTLKIQRTQQEDSAVYLCASSSRGGQPQHFGDGTRLSIL.

The V call is TRBV7-8, the J call TRBJ1-4; 7 positions match TRBD1. Losses at the gene ends were 5 bases for V and 7 bases for J; bases not matched to a gene: 10. The CDR3 sequence is 15 residues long. Germline CDR1 reads SGHVS; CDR2 reads FQNEAQ. CDR3 nucleotide sequence: TGTGCCAGCAGCCTTGACAGGGTTATCAGTGAAAAACTGTTTTTT. Its translation is CASSLDRVISEKLFF.

V and J are TRBV4-1 and TRBJ2-3; a weak D match, TRBD2 (6 bases). V lost 1 base and J lost 5, with 13 bases in between. CDR1 and CDR2 (germline): MGHRA, YSYEKL. This CDR3 region has 15 residues. In nucleotides, the CDR3 is TGCGCCAGCAGCCAAGTCTGGCGGGAAGTAGATACGCAGTATTTT. As protein: CASSQVWREVDTQYF.

CDR3 DNA: TGTGCCAGCAGAGATACGGCGGGGCAGGGGGCGGATACGCAGTATTTT. Translated: CASRDTAGQGADTQYF. The chain links TRBV28 to TRBJ2-3; 8 nucleotides agree with TRBD1. The germline V gene encodes CDR1 MDHEN and CDR2 SYDVKM. V gave up 6 bases and J gave up 6 bases; unmatched junction bases: 14. CDR3 length: 16 residues.

The CDR3 is CASSVETNTEAFF. DNA for the CDR3: TGTGCCAGCAGCGTAGAGACTAACACTGAAGCTTTCTTT. This chain uses TRBV9 with TRBJ1-1; D is unresolved. Germline lookup yields CDR1 SGDLS and CDR2 YYNGEE. The V and J ends lost 0 bases and 2 bases respectively, with 5 bases between them. The CDR3 is 13 residues long.

The chain combines TRBV29-1 with TRBJ1-1; 9 nucleotides match TRBD1. V dropped 6 bases and J dropped 0; count of bases not matched to a gene: 14. The CDR3 contains 17 residues. Germline lookup yields CDR1 SQVTM and CDR2 ANQGSEA. The CDR3 here is CSVVIFGTGLVNTEAFF. As DNA, the CDR3 is TGCAGCGTCGTAATATTCGGGACAGGGTTGGTGAACACTGAAGCTTTCTTT.

The gene calls are TRBV10-3 and TRBJ2-2; perhaps TRBD2 as D (5 bases). The V gene lost 3 bases and the J gene lost 4 bases, with 6 bases spanning the gap. CDR3 length: 13 amino acids. Germline V gives CDR1 ENHRY, CDR2 SYGVKD. The CDR3 sequence: CAISDRGTGELFF. The CDR3 bases are TGTGCCATCAGTGATCGGGGCACCGGGGAGCTGTTTTTT.

The chain joins TRBV7-9 to TRBJ2-3, with 7 bases aligning to TRBD1. The CDR3 totals 12 residues. V shed 5 bases, J shed 8 bases, and the junction held 4 bases outside the gene matches. Germline V gives CDR1 SEHNR, CDR2 FQNEAQ (reference sequence). CDR3 loop: CASSRGGGTQYF. The CDR3 region has the DNA TGTGCCAGCAGCCGAGGGGGCGGTACGCAGTATTTT.